Below, 20 T cell receptor beta chains from the same sample are listed, as sequenced in a study of shared clonotypes between healthy human individuals. Generated by immunoSEQ multiplex PCR, the TCRdb table keeps only in-frame clones and is missing some. Altogether about 1.1 million clones are present, 75% to 80% being singletons, with the ten largest covering around 0.47%. Sequencing used memory CD4+ T cells from PBMCs. The subset is: CD45RA-negative fraction. Every receptor here comes from a man between 18 and 35 years old in good health. Some clones in this sample may be carry-over from other donors' samples.

This clone was detected only a few times. This sequence joins TRBV5-8 and TRBJ1-5, with 7 nucleotides matching TRBD1. Germline-derived CDR1 and CDR2 are SGHTS and YDEGEE. The CDR3 extends over 15 amino acids. V was pared by 2 bases and J by 0 bases, with 2 bases of the junction left unmatched. CDR3 DNA: TGTGCCAGCAGCTTTGGGACAGTTAGCAATCAGCCCCAGCATTTT. This sequence encodes CASSFGTVSNQPQHF.

The CDR3 DNA follows: TGTGCCAGCAGTTACTCCCTTTCATCTGGGGCCAACGTCCTGACTTTC. Protein sequence: CASSYSLSSGANVLTF. This chain connects TRBV6-5 to TRBJ2-6; D is uncertain. Germline CDR1 and CDR2: MNHEY and SVGAGI. V was trimmed by 0 bases and J by 1 base, leaving 7 bases between them. CDR3 size: 16 residues.

This clone has just one count. This chain uses TRBV4-1 with TRBJ2-3; D not certain. Trimming removed 5 bases from V and 1 base from J, with 16 bases in between. CDR3 length: 16 residues. CDR1 and CDR2 from the germline V gene are MGHRA and YSYEKL. The CDR3 sequence: CASSTTAGSRTDTQYF. The CDR3 nucleotides read TGCGCCAGCAGCACGACTGCCGGTTCTCGCACAGATACGCAGTATTTT.

The chain is built from TRBV11-2 and TRBJ1-1, with D possibly matching TRBD1 (5 bases). Germline-derived CDR1 and CDR2 are SGHAT and FQNNGV. The CDR3 contains 17 residues. V was trimmed by 5 bases and J by 1 base, leaving 20 bases between them. The CDR3 protein is CASSPPSRATGNTEAFF. The CDR3 nucleotides are TGTGCCAGCAGCCCCCCATCCAGGGCAACTGGGAACACTGAAGCTTTCTTT.

This clone was counted a few times. This rearrangement joins TRBV27 to TRBJ1-5; the D gene is possibly TRBD1 (5 bases). V lost 6 bases and J lost 1, with 10 bases in between. The CDR3 has 14 amino acids. CDR1 is MNHEY and CDR2 is SMNVEV in the germline V gene (reference sequence). This chain's CDR3 is CASRRQNSNQPQHF. The CDR3 DNA follows: TGTGCCAGCAGACGACAGAACAGCAATCAGCCCCAGCATTTT.

The V gene is TRBV19, the J gene TRBJ2-7, with D unclear. Trimming left V 1 base short and J 2 bases short, with 6 bases between. In germline, CDR1 is LNHDA, CDR2 SQIVND (reference sequence). This CDR3 is 13 amino acids long. This CDR3 is CASSIGRAYEQYF. The CDR3 coding sequence is TGTGCCAGTAGTATAGGCAGAGCCTACGAGCAGTACTTC. The whole variable domain, filled in from reference TRBV19 and TRBJ2-7, reads DGGITQSPKYLFRKEGQNVTLSCEQNLNHDAMYWYRQDPGQGLRLIYYSQIVNDFQKGDIAEGYSVSREKKESFPLTVTSAQKNPTAFYLCASSIGRAYEQYFGPGTRLTVT.

This chain joins TRBV6-6 and TRBJ2-2, with 7 bases aligning to TRBD1. There are 15 residues in the CDR3. V was clipped by 9 bases and J by 1 base; unmatched bases: 8. Germline V gene lookup returns CDR1 MNHNY and CDR2 SVGAGI (reference sequence). CDR3 nucleotides: TGTGCCAGTTACCCTAGGACAGGGAACACCGGGGAGCTGTTTTTT. Translated, it gives CASYPRTGNTGELFF.

J is TRBJ2-1 and V is TRBV5-1; D is unresolved. The ends were cut back, 0 bases at V and 0 bases at J, with 10 bases in the middle. Germline values: CDR1 SGHRS, CDR2 YFSETQ. The CDR3 length is 16 residues. CDR3 nucleotides: TGCGCCAGCAGCTTGGCCCCGGGTGGCTCCTACAATGAGCAGTTCTTC. Translation: CASSLAPGGSYNEQFF.

The chain recombines TRBV11-3 with TRBJ2-5; D remains unclear. Between the trimmed V and J ends, which lost 5 bases and 2 bases, there was a span of 9 bases. Germline V CDR1 and CDR2: SGHNT, YENEEA. The CDR3 runs 13 residues. The CDR3: CASSHGAQETQYF. The CDR3, as DNA: TGTGCCAGCAGCCACGGAGCTCAAGAGACCCAGTACTTC.

This clone has ten or more counts. The chain carries TRBV29-1 and TRBJ2-5; D may be TRBD1 (6 bases). From germline, CDR1 is SQVTM and CDR2 ANQGSEA. The CDR3 length is 16 residues. V was pared by 5 bases and J by 2 bases, with 21 bases between. The CDR3 reads CSVSLRQVTTQETQYF. As DNA, the CDR3 is TGCAGCGTTTCCCTACGACAGGTCACCACACAAGAGACCCAGTACTTC.

The rearrangement uses TRBV5-1 and TRBJ2-2; D may correspond to TRBD1 or TRBD2 (5 bases each). This CDR3 has 15 residues. The germline V gene encodes CDR1 SGHRS and CDR2 YFSETQ. V shed 4 bases and J shed 0 bases, with 10 bases lying between them. The CDR3 DNA follows: TGCGCCAGCAGCATGGGGACGGCGAACACCGGGGAGCTGTTTTTT. Translating it yields CASSMGTANTGELFF.

This clone was seen more than once but under ten times. The same CDR3 arises from other DNA sequences in this sample as well. CDR3 sequence reads: CASSPGQGGEQYF. As DNA, the CDR3 is TGTGCCAGCTCACCAGGGCAGGGGGGCGAGCAGTACTTC. The V call is TRBV18, the J call TRBJ2-7; weak D call: TRBD1 (7 bases). Per the germline V gene, CDR1 is KGHSH and CDR2 is LQKENI. The CDR3 totals 13 residues. Trimming stripped 2 bases from V and 6 bases from J, with 11 bases between.

Many counts were recorded for this clone. The genes are TRBV5-4 and TRBJ1-4, with D unresolved. Per the germline V gene, CDR1 is SGHNT and CDR2 is YYREEE (reference sequence). V lost 0 bases and J 0 bases, leaving 6 bases between the germline ends. The CDR3 runs 15 residues. DNA of the CDR3: TGTGCCAGCAGCTTGGTGGGCGCAACTAATGAAAAACTGTTTTTT. It encodes CASSLVGATNEKLFF.

The chain uses TRBV19 and TRBJ2-3; no firm D call. Per the germline V gene, CDR1 is LNHDA and CDR2 is SQIVND (reference sequence). The CDR3 consists of 14 residues. Trimming removed 3 bases at V and 4 bases at J, with 11 bases between. CDR3 loop: CASSITKRPDTQYF. The CDR3, as DNA: TGTGCCAGTAGTATTACGAAACGGCCAGATACGCAGTATTTT.

The chain combines TRBV2 with TRBJ2-1, with 8 bases lining up with TRBD1. Germline CDR1 is SNHLY and CDR2 is FYNNEI. V trimming: 10 bases; J trimming: 8 bases; junction bases outside the gene matches: 13. The CDR3 length is 14 residues. CDR3 residues: CATQTQGVGHEQFF. The CDR3 DNA sequence: TGTGCCACCCAGACACAGGGGGTTGGCCATGAGCAGTTCTTC.

This clone has only a few counts. The chain joins TRBV28 to TRBJ1-5; D is undetermined. Trimming removed 2 bases from V and 3 bases from J, with 11 bases in between. The germline V gene encodes CDR1 MDHEN and CDR2 SYDVKM. The CDR3 runs 15 residues. The CDR3 is CASSLKWRVNQPQHF. In DNA form, the CDR3 reads TGTGCCAGCAGTTTAAAGTGGCGGGTCAATCAGCCCCAGCATTTT.

The rearrangement links TRBV5-4 to TRBJ2-1, with D unclear. Germline loops: CDR1 SGHNT, CDR2 YYREEE (reference sequence). The CDR3 spans 14 residues. V was clipped by 0 bases and J by 4 bases, with 8 bases between them. The DNA for the CDR3 is TGTGCCAGCAGCTTGGGAGTAGGGTACAATGAGCAGTTCTTC. Its translation is CASSLGVGYNEQFF.

The chain recombines TRBV19 with TRBJ1-5; the D is unclear. The ends were cut back, 3 bases at V and 0 bases at J, with 6 bases in the middle. Germline assignment: CDR1 LNHDA and CDR2 SQIVND (reference sequence). The CDR3 length is 14 residues. CDR3 amino acids: CASSITDSNQPQHF. The CDR3 DNA reads TGTGCCAGTAGTATTACAGATAGCAATCAGCCCCAGCATTTT.

J is TRBJ2-5 and V is TRBV6-5; TRBD2 agrees at 7 bases. This CDR3 comprises 16 residues. Germline V gene sequence: CDR1 MNHEY, CDR2 SVGAGI. J gave up 0 bases and V 4 bases, and 8 bases lay outside the gene matches. The CDR3 loop is CASSSQAGSYQETQYF. In DNA form, the CDR3 reads TGTGCCAGCAGTTCACAAGCGGGAAGCTACCAAGAGACCCAGTACTTC.

This clone was observed a handful of times. The chain combines TRBV19 with TRBJ2-1; possibly TRBD1 for D (5 bases). The germline V gene has CDR1 LNHDA and CDR2 SQIVND (reference sequence). This CDR3 contains 16 residues. Trimming removed 3 bases from V and 3 bases from J, with 15 bases in between. CDR3 nucleotides: TGTGCCAGTAGTATTTATGGGGCCTTCGACTACAATGAGCAGTTCTTC. This translates into CASSIYGAFDYNEQFF. Variable domain in full (rest from reference TRBV19 and TRBJ2-1): DGGITQSPKYLFRKEGQNVTLSCEQNLNHDAMYWYRQDPGQGLRLIYYSQIVNDFQKGDIAEGYSVSREKKESFPLTVTSAQKNPTAFYLCASSIYGAFDYNEQFFGPGTRLTVL.